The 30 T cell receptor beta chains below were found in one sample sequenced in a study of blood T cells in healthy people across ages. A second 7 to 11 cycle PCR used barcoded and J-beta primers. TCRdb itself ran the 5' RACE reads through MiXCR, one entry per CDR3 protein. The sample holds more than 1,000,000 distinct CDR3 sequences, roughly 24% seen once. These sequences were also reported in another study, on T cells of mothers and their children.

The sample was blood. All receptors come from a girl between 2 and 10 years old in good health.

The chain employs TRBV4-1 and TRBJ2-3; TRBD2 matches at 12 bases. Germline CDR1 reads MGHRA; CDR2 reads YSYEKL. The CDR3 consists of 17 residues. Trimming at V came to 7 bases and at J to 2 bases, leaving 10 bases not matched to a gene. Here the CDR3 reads CASTMTLAGGVTDTQYF. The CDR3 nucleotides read TGCGCCAGCACCATGACGCTAGCGGGAGGGGTCACAGATACGCAGTATTTT.

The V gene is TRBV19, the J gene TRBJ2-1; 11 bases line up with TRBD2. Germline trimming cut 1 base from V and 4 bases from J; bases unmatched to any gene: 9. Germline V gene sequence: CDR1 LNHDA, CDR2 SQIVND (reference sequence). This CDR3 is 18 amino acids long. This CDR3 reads CASSIGGPGLAAYNEQFF. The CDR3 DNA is TGTGCCAGTAGTATAGGTGGCCCGGGACTAGCGGCATACAATGAGCAGTTCTTC.

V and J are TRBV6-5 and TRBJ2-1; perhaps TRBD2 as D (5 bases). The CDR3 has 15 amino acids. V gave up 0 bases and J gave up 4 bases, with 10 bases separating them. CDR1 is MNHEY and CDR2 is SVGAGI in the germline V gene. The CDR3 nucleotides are TGTGCCAGCAGTTACTCTCAGGACTCGTACAATGAGCAGTTCTTC. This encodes CASSYSQDSYNEQFF.

The CDR3 reads CASSPLQANEQFF. CDR3 coding DNA: TGTGCCAGCTCACCATTACAGGCCAATGAGCAGTTCTTC. The chain employs TRBV18 and TRBJ2-5; D may be TRBD1 (5 bases). The better agreement between TRBJ2-1 and the DNA end casts doubt on the J call. The CDR3 runs to 13 residues. Looked up from germline, CDR1 is KGHSH and CDR2 is LQKENI.

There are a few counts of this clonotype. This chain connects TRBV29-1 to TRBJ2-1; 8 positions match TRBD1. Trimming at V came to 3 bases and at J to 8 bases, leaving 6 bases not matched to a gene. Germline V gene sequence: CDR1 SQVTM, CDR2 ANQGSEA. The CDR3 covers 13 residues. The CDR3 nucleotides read TGCAGCGTTGATGGCAGGGGGCTAGATGAGCAGTTCTTC. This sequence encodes CSVDGRGLDEQFF.

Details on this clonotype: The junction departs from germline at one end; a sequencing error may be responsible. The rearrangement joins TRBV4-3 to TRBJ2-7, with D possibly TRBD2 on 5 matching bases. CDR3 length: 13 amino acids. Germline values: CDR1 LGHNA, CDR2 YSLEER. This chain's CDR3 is CASNQDGAYEQYF. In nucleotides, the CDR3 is TGCGCCAGCAACCAAGACGGGGCCTACGAGCAGTACTTC.

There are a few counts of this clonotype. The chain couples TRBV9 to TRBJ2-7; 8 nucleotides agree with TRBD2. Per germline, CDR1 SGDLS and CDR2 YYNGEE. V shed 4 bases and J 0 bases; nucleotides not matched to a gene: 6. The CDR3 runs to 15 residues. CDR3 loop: CASSMLAGSSYEQYF. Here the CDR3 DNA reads TGTGCCAGCAGCATGTTAGCGGGGAGCTCCTACGAGCAGTACTTC.

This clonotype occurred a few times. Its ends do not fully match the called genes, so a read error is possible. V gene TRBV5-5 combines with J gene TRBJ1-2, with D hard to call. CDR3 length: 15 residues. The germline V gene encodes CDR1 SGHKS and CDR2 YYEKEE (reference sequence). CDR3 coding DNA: TGTGCCGGCAGCCCCGACGTCACTCCTCGAGATGGCTACACCTTC. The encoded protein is CAGSPDVTPRDGYTF.

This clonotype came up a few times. DNA of the CDR3: TGTGCCACGCAAACGGGCTCTGGAAACACCATATATTTT. It yields the protein CATQTGSGNTIYF. The J gene is TRBJ1-3, the V gene TRBV15; D gene uncertain. In germline, CDR1 is LNHNV, CDR2 YYDKDF (reference sequence). CDR3 size: 13 residues. V was shortened by 9 bases and J by 0 bases, with 9 bases between the two germline ends. The variable domain in full, with the rest retrieved from reference TRBV15 and TRBJ1-3, is DAMVIQNPRYQVTQFGKPVTLSCSQTLNHNVMYWYQQKSSQAPKLLFHYYDKDFNNEADTPDNFQSRRPNTSFCFLDIRSPGLGDTAMYLCATQTGSGNTIYFGEGSWLTVV.

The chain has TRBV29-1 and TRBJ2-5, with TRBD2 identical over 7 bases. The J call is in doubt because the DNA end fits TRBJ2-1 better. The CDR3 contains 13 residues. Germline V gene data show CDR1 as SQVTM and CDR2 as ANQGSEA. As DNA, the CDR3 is TGCAGCGTATGTGGGAGGGCGACCGATGAGCAGTTCTTC. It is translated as CSVCGRATDEQFF.

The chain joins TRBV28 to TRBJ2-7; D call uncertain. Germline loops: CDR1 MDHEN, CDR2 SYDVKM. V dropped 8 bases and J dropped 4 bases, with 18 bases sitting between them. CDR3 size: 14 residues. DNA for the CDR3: TGTGCCAGCGGGGAACTAACCAGTACGTACGAGCAGTACTTC. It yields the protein CASGELTSTYEQYF.

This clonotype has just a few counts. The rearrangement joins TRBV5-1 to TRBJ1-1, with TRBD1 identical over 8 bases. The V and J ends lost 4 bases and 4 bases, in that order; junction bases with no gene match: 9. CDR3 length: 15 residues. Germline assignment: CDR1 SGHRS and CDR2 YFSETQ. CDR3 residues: CASSPSTGQGTEAFF. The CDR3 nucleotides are TGCGCCAGCAGCCCGTCAACCGGACAGGGCACTGAAGCTTTCTTT.

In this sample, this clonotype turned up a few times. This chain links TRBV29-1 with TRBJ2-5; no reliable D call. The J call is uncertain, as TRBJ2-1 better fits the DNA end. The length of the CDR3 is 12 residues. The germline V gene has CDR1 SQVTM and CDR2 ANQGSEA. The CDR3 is CSVNLDGREQFF. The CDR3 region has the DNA TGCAGCGTCAATCTTGATGGCCGTGAGCAGTTCTTC.

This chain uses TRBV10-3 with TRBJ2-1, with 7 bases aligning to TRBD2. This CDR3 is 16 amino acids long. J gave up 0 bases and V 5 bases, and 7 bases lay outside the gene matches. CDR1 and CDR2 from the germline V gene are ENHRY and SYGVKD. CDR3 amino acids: CAISLAGRSSYNEQFF. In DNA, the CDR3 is TGTGCCATCAGTTTAGCGGGTAGGAGCTCCTACAATGAGCAGTTCTTC.

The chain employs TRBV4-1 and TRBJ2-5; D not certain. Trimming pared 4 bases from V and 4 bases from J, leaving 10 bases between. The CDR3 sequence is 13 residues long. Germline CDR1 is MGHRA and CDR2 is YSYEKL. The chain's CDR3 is CASSLTTGETQYF. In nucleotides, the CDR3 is TGCGCCAGCAGCCTCACTACCGGAGAGACCCAGTACTTC.

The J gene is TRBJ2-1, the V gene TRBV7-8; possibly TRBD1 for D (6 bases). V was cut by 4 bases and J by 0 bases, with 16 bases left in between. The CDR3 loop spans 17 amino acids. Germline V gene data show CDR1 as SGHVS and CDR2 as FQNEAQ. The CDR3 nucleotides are TGTGCCAGCAGCTCCAGGACAGAGATAATCTCCTACAATGAGCAGTTCTTC. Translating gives CASSSRTEIISYNEQFF.

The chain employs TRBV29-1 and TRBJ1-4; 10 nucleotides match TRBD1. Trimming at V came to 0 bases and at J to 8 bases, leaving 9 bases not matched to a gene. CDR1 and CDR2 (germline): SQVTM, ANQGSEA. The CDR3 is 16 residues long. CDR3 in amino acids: CSVEDLEGQGREKLFF. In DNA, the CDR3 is TGCAGCGTTGAAGATCTTGAGGGACAGGGGAGAGAAAAACTGTTTTTT.

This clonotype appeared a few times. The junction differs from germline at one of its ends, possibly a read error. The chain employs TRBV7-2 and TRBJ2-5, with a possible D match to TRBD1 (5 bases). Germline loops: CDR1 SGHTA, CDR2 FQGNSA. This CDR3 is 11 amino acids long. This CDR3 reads CASSSGQYKFF. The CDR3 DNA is TGTGCCAGCAGCTCAGGGCAATACAAGTTCTTC.

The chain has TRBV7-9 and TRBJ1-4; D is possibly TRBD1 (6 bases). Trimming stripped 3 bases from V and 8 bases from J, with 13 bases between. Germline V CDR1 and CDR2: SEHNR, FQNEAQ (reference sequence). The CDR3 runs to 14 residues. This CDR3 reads CASSFDRIGEKLFF. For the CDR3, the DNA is TGTGCCAGCAGCTTCGACAGGATCGGCGAAAAACTGTTTTTT.

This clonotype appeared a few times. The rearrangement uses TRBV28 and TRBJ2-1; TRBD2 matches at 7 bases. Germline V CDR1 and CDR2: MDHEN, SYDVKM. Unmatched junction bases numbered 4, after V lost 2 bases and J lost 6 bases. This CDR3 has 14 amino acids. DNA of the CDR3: TGTGCCAGCAGTTTAGCGGGAGATAGCAATGAGCAGTTCTTC. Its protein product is CASSLAGDSNEQFF.

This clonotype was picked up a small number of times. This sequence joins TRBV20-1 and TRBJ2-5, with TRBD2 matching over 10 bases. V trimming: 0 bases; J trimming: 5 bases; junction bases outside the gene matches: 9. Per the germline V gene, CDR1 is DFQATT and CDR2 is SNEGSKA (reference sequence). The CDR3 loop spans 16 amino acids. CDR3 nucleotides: TGCAGTGCTAGAGATTGGGCTAGCGGGGGTTTGGAGACCCAGTACTTC. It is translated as CSARDWASGGLETQYF.

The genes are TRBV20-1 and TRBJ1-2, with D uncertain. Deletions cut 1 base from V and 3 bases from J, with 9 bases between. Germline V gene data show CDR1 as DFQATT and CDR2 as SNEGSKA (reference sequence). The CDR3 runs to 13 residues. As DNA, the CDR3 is TGCAGTGCTAGAGTTGGCGGGGACTATGGCTACACCTTC. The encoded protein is CSARVGGDYGYTF.

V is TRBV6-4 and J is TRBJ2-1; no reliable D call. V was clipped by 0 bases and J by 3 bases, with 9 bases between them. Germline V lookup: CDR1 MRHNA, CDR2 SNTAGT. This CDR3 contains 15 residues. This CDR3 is CASSDSVRGYNEQFF. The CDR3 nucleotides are TGTGCCAGCAGTGACTCGGTACGCGGCTACAATGAGCAGTTCTTC.

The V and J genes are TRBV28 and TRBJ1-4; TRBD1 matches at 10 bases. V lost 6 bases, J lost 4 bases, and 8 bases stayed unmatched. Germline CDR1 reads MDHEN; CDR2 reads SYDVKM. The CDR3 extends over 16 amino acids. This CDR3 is CASSLLGDRGNEKLFF. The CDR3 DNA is TGTGCCAGCAGCCTACTCGGGGACAGGGGTAATGAAAAACTGTTTTTT.

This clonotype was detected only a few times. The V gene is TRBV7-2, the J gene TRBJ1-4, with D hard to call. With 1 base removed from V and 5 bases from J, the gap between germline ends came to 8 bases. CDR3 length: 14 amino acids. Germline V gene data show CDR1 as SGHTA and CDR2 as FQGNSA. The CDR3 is CASSLVTANEKLFF. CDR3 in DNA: TGTGCCAGCAGCTTAGTTACAGCAAATGAAAAACTGTTTTTT.

Here the CDR3 DNA reads TGTGCCAGCAGCCCGCTGGTAGGGACAGATACGCAGTATTTT. Translation gives CASSPLVGTDTQYF. V is TRBV11-2 and J is TRBJ2-3; D not resolved. The CDR3 runs 14 residues. Trimming shortened V by 5 bases and J by 3 bases, and 12 bases separated the two germline ends. Per germline, CDR1 SGHAT and CDR2 FQNNGV.

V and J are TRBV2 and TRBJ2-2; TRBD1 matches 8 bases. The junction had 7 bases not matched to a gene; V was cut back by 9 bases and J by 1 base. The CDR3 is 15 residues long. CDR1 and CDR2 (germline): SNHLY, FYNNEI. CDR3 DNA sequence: TGTGCCAGGAACACCGGGACAGGGAACACCGGGGAGCTGTTTTTT. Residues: CARNTGTGNTGELFF.

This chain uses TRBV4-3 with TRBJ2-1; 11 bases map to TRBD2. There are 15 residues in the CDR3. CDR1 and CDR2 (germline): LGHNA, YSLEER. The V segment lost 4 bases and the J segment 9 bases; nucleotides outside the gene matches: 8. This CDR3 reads CASSPPSGGSSEQFF. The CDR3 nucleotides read TGCGCCAGCAGCCCTCCTAGCGGGGGGAGCAGTGAGCAGTTCTTC.

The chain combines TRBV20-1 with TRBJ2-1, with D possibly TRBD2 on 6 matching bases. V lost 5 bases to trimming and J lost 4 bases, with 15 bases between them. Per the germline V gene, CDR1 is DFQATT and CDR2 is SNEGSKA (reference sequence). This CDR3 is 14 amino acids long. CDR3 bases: TGCAGTGCTTTACCCCGGGACTCATACAATGAGCAGTTCTTC. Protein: CSALPRDSYNEQFF.

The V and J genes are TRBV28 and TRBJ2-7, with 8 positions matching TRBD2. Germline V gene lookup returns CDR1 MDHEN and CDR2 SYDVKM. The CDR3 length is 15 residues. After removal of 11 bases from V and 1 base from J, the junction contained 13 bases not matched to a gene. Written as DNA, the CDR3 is TGTGCCGCCGGCAACGATGGGACTAGTTCCTACGAGCAGTACTTC. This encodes CAAGNDGTSSYEQYF. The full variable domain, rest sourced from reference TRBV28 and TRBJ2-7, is DVKVTQSSRYLVKRTGEKVFLECVQDMDHENMFWYRQDPGLGLRLIYFSYDVKMKEKGDIPEGYSVSREKKERFSLILESASTNQTSMYLCAAGNDGTSSYEQYFGPGTRLTVT.